The TCR beta chain under discussion was sequenced for a study of blood T cell repertoires in COVID-19. Method: immunoSEQ multiplex PCR; TCRdb's copy keeps in-frame clones and lacks some. The top ten hold about 5% of the sample, which has approximately 51,000 clones, about 88% seen once. This sequence originates from a man aged 40-55 years with active COVID-19. Sequenced sample: peripheral blood.

CDR3 amino acids: CASSMGGQSNSPLHF. CDR3 DNA sequence: TGTGCCAGCAGCATGGGAGGACAGTCAAATTCACCCCTCCACTTT. The chain joins TRBV5-4 to TRBJ1-6; weak D call: TRBD1 (6 bases). This CDR3 spans 15 amino acids. The V gene's germline CDR1 is SGHNT and CDR2 YYREEE (reference sequence). V lost 4 bases, J lost 7 bases, and 15 bases lay in between.